One and the same sample provided the 27 T cell receptor beta chains below, sequenced in a study of radiation and T cells in renal cell carcinoma. TCRdb keeps only in-frame clones here, not all; method: immunoSEQ multiplex PCR. The table includes 40,000 to 60,000 clones, 80% detected once. Noted time point: blood 2 weeks post-SBRT. The treatment here: 15 Gy SBRT to primary tumor, nephrectomy 4 weeks later. The specimen comprised blood, sampled from a patient whose treatment included radiotherapy and nephrectomy. The source of these receptors is a woman in her 70s with renal cell carcinoma.

The chain couples TRBV27 to TRBJ1-5, with D possibly matching TRBD1 (6 bases). Trimming left V 3 bases short and J 6 bases short, with 12 bases between. CDR1 MNHEY and CDR2 SMNVEV come from the germline V gene (reference sequence). The CDR3 runs to 14 residues. The CDR3 DNA sequence: TGTGCCAGCAGTTTGGCAGGGGTGGGTCAGCCCCAGCATTTT. Its protein is CASSLAGVGQPQHF.

The chain has TRBV7-9 and TRBJ1-1; 7 nucleotides line up with TRBD1. CDR3 size: 14 residues. Germline V gene sequence: CDR1 SEHNR, CDR2 FQNEAQ (reference sequence). V lost 5 bases, J lost 3 bases, and 6 bases stayed unmatched. CDR3 sequence: CASSPGGSDTEAFF. In DNA, the CDR3 is TGTGCCAGCAGCCCAGGGGGTTCTGACACTGAAGCTTTCTTT.

This chain connects TRBV30 to TRBJ2-2; 8 nucleotides line up with TRBD1. Trimming at V came to 0 bases and at J to 6 bases, leaving 6 bases not matched to a gene. The CDR3 has 15 amino acids. Germline-derived CDR1 and CDR2 are GTSNPN and SVGIG (reference sequence). The CDR3 DNA sequence: TGTGCCTGGAGTGTACGACAGGGGAAGGCCGGGGAGCTGTTTTTT. Its protein is CAWSVRQGKAGELFF.

The chain is built from TRBV2 and TRBJ2-7; 7 positions match TRBD1. Unmatched junction bases numbered 5, after V lost 10 bases and J lost 2 bases. Germline V CDR1 and CDR2: SNHLY, FYNNEI. This CDR3 is built from 12 residues. CDR3 sequence: CATRQGAYEQYF. CDR3 DNA: TGTGCCACAAGACAGGGTGCCTACGAGCAGTACTTC.

V is TRBV2 and J is TRBJ1-5, with a weak D call TRBD1 (5 bases). The CDR3 covers 14 residues. V shed 3 bases and J shed 6 bases, with 12 bases lying between them. CDR1 is SNHLY, CDR2 FYNNEI, per germline. CDR3 DNA: TGTGCCAGCAGTGATAGGGGAGTAGGTCAGCCCCAGCATTTT. Its translation: CASSDRGVGQPQHF.

This chain links TRBV29-1 with TRBJ1-1; no firm D call. The CDR3 spans 11 residues. V lost 5 bases and J lost 5, with 9 bases in between. CDR1 and CDR2 (germline): SQVTM, ANQGSEA. In DNA form, the CDR3 reads TGCAGCGTTTTCATGAGTACTGAAGCTTTCTTT. Translated, it gives CSVFMSTEAFF.

This clone has a handful of counts. In DNA form, the CDR3 reads TGCAGCGTTGGGGACTCCGGGAATGAGCAGTTCTTC. Translating it yields CSVGDSGNEQFF. The chain couples TRBV29-1 to TRBJ2-1, with a tentative D call TRBD2 (6 bases). Germline CDR1 SQVTM, CDR2 ANQGSEA. The CDR3 length is 12 residues. V lost 4 bases to trimming and J lost 7 bases, with 11 bases between them.

The V call is TRBV9, the J call TRBJ2-7, with a tentative D call TRBD1 (5 bases). The V gene lost 4 bases and the J gene lost 8 bases, with 13 bases spanning the gap. Looked up from germline, CDR1 is SGDLS and CDR2 is YYNGEE. This CDR3 has 12 amino acids. The chain's CDR3 is CASSSDSPKQYF. DNA for the CDR3: TGTGCCAGCAGCTCCGACAGCCCGAAGCAGTACTTC.

The chain joins TRBV5-4 to TRBJ1-2; D gene unclear. Germline assignment: CDR1 SGHNT and CDR2 YYREEE (reference sequence). The germline V and J ends were trimmed by 0 bases and 0 bases, with 9 bases remaining between them. CDR3 length equals 15 residues. The CDR3 protein is CASSLERPTNYGYTF. The DNA of the CDR3 is TGTGCCAGCAGCTTGGAGAGGCCCACTAACTATGGCTACACCTTC.

The chain uses TRBV7-8 and TRBJ1-5, with D unresolved. The V gene lost 5 bases and the J gene lost 5 bases, with 10 bases spanning the gap. This CDR3 has 13 residues. The germline V gene has CDR1 SGHVS and CDR2 FQNEAQ. The CDR3 nucleotides are TGTGCCAGCAGCCATGGGCGGGATCAGCCCCAGCATTTT. Protein product: CASSHGRDQPQHF.

The chain uses TRBV7-2 and TRBJ1-2, with D perhaps matching TRBD1 (5 bases). Germline V gene data show CDR1 as SGHTA and CDR2 as FQGNSA. The CDR3 runs 14 residues. The V gene lost 4 bases and the J gene lost 5 bases, with 14 bases spanning the gap. The CDR3 spells CASSSGGRRYGYTF. As DNA, the CDR3 is TGTGCCAGCAGCTCGGGGGGGAGGAGGTATGGCTACACCTTC. Combining the CDR3 with reference TRBV7-2 and TRBJ1-2 gives the whole variable domain GAGVSQSPSNKVTEKGKDVELRCDPISGHTALYWYRQSLGQGLEFLIYFQGNSAPDKSGLPSDRFSAERTGGSVSTLTIQRTQQEDSAVYLCASSSGGRRYGYTFGSGTRLTVV.

V gene TRBV2 combines with J gene TRBJ2-7; TRBD2 is a possible D gene (5 bases). Trimming pared 3 bases from V and 7 bases from J, leaving 25 bases between. Germline CDR1 SNHLY, CDR2 FYNNEI. This CDR3 comprises 17 residues. DNA for the CDR3: TGTGCCAGCAGTGATAACCCGCTTCTACTTGGCCGGGGAGAGCAGTACTTC. Amino acid sequence: CASSDNPLLLGRGEQYF.

This chain joins TRBV5-4 and TRBJ2-1, with a tentative D call TRBD1 (6 bases). Germline values: CDR1 SGHNT, CDR2 YYREEE (reference sequence). The CDR3 consists of 15 residues. Trimming took off 1 base at V and 1 base at J, with 9 bases between the two ends. In nucleotides, the CDR3 is TGTGCCAGCAGCTTGTCACAGGGTTCCTACAATGAGCAGTTCTTC. This encodes CASSLSQGSYNEQFF.

The gene calls are TRBV6-1 and TRBJ1-3; TRBD1 matches 10 bases. Germline CDR1 MNHNS, CDR2 SASEGT. V shed 8 bases, J shed 2 bases, and the junction held 6 bases outside the gene matches. This CDR3 has 15 residues. CDR3 region: CASLKTGGAGNTIYF. CDR3 sequence (DNA): TGTGCCAGCTTAAAGACAGGGGGCGCTGGAAACACCATATATTTT.

V usage is TRBV27 and J usage is TRBJ2-7; D is possibly TRBD2 (6 bases). Trimming cost V 5 bases and J 5 bases, with 22 bases left between them. The V gene's germline CDR1 is MNHEY and CDR2 SMNVEV (reference sequence). This CDR3 contains 16 residues. CDR3 coding DNA: TGTGCCAGCAGTATCCAGGGACTCCCGGGCCGCCACGAGCAGTACTTC. It yields the protein CASSIQGLPGRHEQYF.

The chain uses TRBV5-1 and TRBJ2-3, with D perhaps TRBD1 or TRBD2 (5 bases each). The CDR3 length is 17 residues. CDR1 is SGHRS, CDR2 YFSETQ, per germline. With 4 bases removed from V and 4 bases from J, the gap between germline ends came to 22 bases. The CDR3 sequence: CASSRGPARDGADTQYF. DNA of the CDR3: TGCGCCAGCAGCCGGGGACCCGCCCGGGATGGGGCAGATACGCAGTATTTT.

The chain combines TRBV4-1 with TRBJ2-7; the D is unclear. This CDR3 has 13 residues. The V gene lost 0 bases and the J gene lost 6 bases, with 9 bases spanning the gap. Germline assignment: CDR1 MGHRA and CDR2 YSYEKL. The CDR3 bases are TGCGCCAGCAGCCAAGATCGTAACGTCGAGCAGTACTTC. Residues: CASSQDRNVEQYF.

The chain has TRBV9 and TRBJ1-3; D unresolved. The germline CDR1 and CDR2 sequences are SGDLS and YYNGEE. V was clipped by 0 bases and J by 4 bases, with 11 bases between them. This CDR3 contains 15 residues. The CDR3 protein is CASSVAQALGNTIYF. As DNA, the CDR3 is TGTGCCAGCAGCGTAGCTCAAGCCCTCGGAAACACCATATATTTT.

The chain employs TRBV2 and TRBJ1-5, with 8 bases fitting TRBD1. Germline V gene sequence: CDR1 SNHLY, CDR2 FYNNEI. The V gene end was trimmed by 2 bases and the J gene end by 6 bases; junction bases not matched to a gene: 9. This CDR3 contains 16 residues. The CDR3 DNA sequence: TGTGCCAGCAGTGAATCTGACAGGGGAAGCGGTCAGCCCCAGCATTTT. It is translated as CASSESDRGSGQPQHF.

This sequence joins TRBV5-8 and TRBJ1-3; D possibly corresponds to TRBD1 (5 bases). The ends were cut back, 4 bases at V and 0 bases at J, with 14 bases in the middle. This CDR3 is built from 16 residues. Looked up from germline, CDR1 is SGHTS and CDR2 is YDEGEE. This CDR3 is CASSRRDASSGNTIYF. The CDR3 DNA reads TGTGCCAGCAGCCGGAGGGACGCCAGCTCTGGAAACACCATATATTTT. The full variable domain, rest sourced from reference TRBV5-8 and TRBJ1-3, is EAGVTQSPTHLIKTRGQQATLRCSPISGHTSVYWYQQALGLGLQFLLWYDEGEERNRGNFPPRFSGRQFPNYSSELNVNALELEDSALYLCASSRRDASSGNTIYFGEGSWLTVV.

The rearrangement joins TRBV6-1 to TRBJ1-1, with D tentatively TRBD1 (6 bases). This CDR3 region has 15 residues. The V end was cut by 2 bases, the J end by 7 bases, with 17 bases between. The germline CDR1 and CDR2 sequences are MNHNS and SASEGT. CDR3 in amino acids: CASSEIAGAPGEAFF. DNA for the CDR3: TGTGCCAGCAGTGAAATTGCAGGGGCCCCCGGTGAAGCTTTCTTT.

This clone turned up a few times. V usage is TRBV5-6 and J usage is TRBJ2-7, with D unresolved. Between the trimmed V and J ends, which lost 4 bases and 3 bases, there was a span of 5 bases. The germline V gene encodes CDR1 SGHDT and CDR2 YYEEEE. The CDR3 sequence is 11 residues long. CDR3 amino acids: CASSQNYEQYF. Written as DNA, the CDR3 is TGTGCCAGCAGCCAAAACTACGAGCAGTACTTC.

This clone was counted a few times. The rearrangement uses TRBV2 and TRBJ2-2; 8 bases agree with TRBD1. The CDR3 extends over 14 amino acids. Germline trimming cut 6 bases from V and 6 bases from J; bases unmatched to any gene: 6. Germline V gene data show CDR1 as SNHLY and CDR2 as FYNNEI. The CDR3 loop is CASRQGAASGELFF. CDR3 in DNA: TGTGCCAGCAGGCAGGGGGCAGCATCCGGGGAGCTGTTTTTT.

V gene TRBV7-2 combines with J gene TRBJ2-3; no clear D gene. The CDR3 length is 14 residues. The germline CDR1 and CDR2 sequences are SGHTA and FQGNSA. V was trimmed by 0 bases and J by 4 bases, leaving 8 bases between them. Here the CDR3 reads CASSLATTSDTQYF. The CDR3 DNA reads TGTGCCAGCAGCTTAGCAACTACCTCAGATACGCAGTATTTT.

The CDR3 spells CASSGFGTGNTGELFF. The CDR3 DNA reads as TGTGCCAGCAGTGGTTTCGGGACAGGGAACACCGGGGAGCTGTTTTTT. The genes are TRBV6-1 and TRBJ2-2, with 8 bases that match TRBD1. CDR1 is MNHNS and CDR2 is SASEGT in the germline V gene. Losses at the gene ends were 4 bases for V and 1 base for J; bases not matched to a gene: 5. CDR3 size: 16 residues.

CDR3 amino acids: CASSPAPQRGNTIYF. The DNA for the CDR3 is TGTGCCAGCAGCCCGGCCCCTCAGAGGGGAAACACCATATATTTT. V is TRBV7-2 and J is TRBJ1-3; D is unresolved. The germline gives CDR1 SGHTA, CDR2 FQGNSA. The V end was cut by 5 bases, the J end by 4 bases, with 15 bases between. The CDR3 length is 15 residues.

J is TRBJ1-1 and V is TRBV10-1, with D perhaps matching TRBD1 (6 bases). Per the germline V gene, CDR1 is WNHNN and CDR2 is SYGVQD (reference sequence). Trimming shortened V by 6 bases and J by 5 bases, and 13 bases separated the two germline ends. CDR3 size: 13 residues. This chain's CDR3 is CASRQGQGTEAFF. The CDR3 DNA reads as TGCGCCAGCAGACAGGGCCAGGGTACTGAAGCTTTCTTT.